Shown below are 28 T cell receptor beta chains from a single sample sequenced in a study of chronic HIV infection and antiretroviral therapy. TCRdb called the 5' RACE reads again in MiXCR, with one record for every CDR3 protein. Here the sample spans some 38,000 distinct CDR3 sequences, around 8.7% being singletons. The sample comprised peripheral blood. Source of these receptors: an adult who had HIV and had not received antiretroviral therapy, or was an uninfected healthy control (not recorded which).

In this sample, this clonotype turned up a few times. This chain connects TRBV20-1 to TRBJ1-1; D remains ambiguous. The CDR3 extends over 11 amino acids. Germline V gene data show CDR1 as DFQATT and CDR2 as SNEGSKA (reference sequence). V was shortened by 4 bases and J by 1 base, with 4 bases between the two germline ends. CDR3 region: CSAIGNTEAFF. CDR3 coding DNA: TGCAGTGCTATTGGGAACACTGAAGCTTTCTTT.

This clonotype was seen only a few times. The CDR3 DNA follows: TGTGCCAGCAGTGAAATCACGGGTTCTGAAGCTTTCTTT. Amino acid sequence: CASSEITGSEAFF. V usage is TRBV2 and J usage is TRBJ1-1, with D uncertain. Per germline, CDR1 SNHLY and CDR2 FYNNEI. This CDR3 region has 13 residues. Trimming removed 2 bases from V and 6 bases from J, with 10 bases in between.

The table lists this clonotype with a few counts. The genes are TRBV29-1 and TRBJ2-3; D perhaps matches TRBD2 (5 bases). The CDR3 consists of 12 residues. The germline gives CDR1 SQVTM, CDR2 ANQGSEA. With 5 bases removed from V and 2 bases from J, the gap between germline ends came to 8 bases. CDR3 DNA: TGCAGCGTTCTGGAGGACACAGATACGCAGTATTTT. Translating gives CSVLEDTDTQYF.

Notes on this clonotype: This clone may be a read error of a much larger clone one base away. The rearrangement links TRBV5-1 to TRBJ1-3; no clear D gene. The germline CDR1 and CDR2 sequences are SGHRS and YFSETQ. The length of the CDR3 is 15 residues. CDR3 in DNA: TGCGTCAGCAGCTTGTTAGTCGGTTCTGGAAACACCATATATTTT. This encodes CVSSLLVGSGNTIYF.

Only a few counts were recorded for this clonotype. V is TRBV12-5 and J is TRBJ2-3, with D maybe TRBD2 (6 bases). Germline V gene lookup returns CDR1 LGHNT and CDR2 FRNRAP. Trimming took off 7 bases at V and 9 bases at J, with 17 bases between the two ends. The CDR3 runs to 13 residues. The CDR3 DNA follows: TGTGCTAGTGCTGTAGCGGTCACACGGACGCAGTATTTT. Translation gives CASAVAVTRTQYF.

This clonotype appeared a few times. The V gene is TRBV7-2, the J gene TRBJ2-3, with 9 bases that match TRBD2. J lost 6 bases, V lost 5 bases, and 12 bases had no gene match. CDR1 is SGHTA, CDR2 FQGNSA, per germline. This CDR3 has 16 amino acids. CDR3: CASSILSGRFKDTQYF. CDR3 coding DNA: TGTGCCAGCAGCATCTTAAGCGGGAGGTTTAAGGATACGCAGTATTTT.

This clonotype was counted ten times or more. The V gene is TRBV20-1, the J gene TRBJ2-1; D unclear. The germline gives CDR1 DFQATT, CDR2 SNEGSKA (reference sequence). V lost 0 bases and J lost 10, with 10 bases in between. The CDR3 covers 12 residues. CDR3 in amino acids: CSARDQDNEQFF. CDR3 DNA: TGCAGTGCTAGAGACCAGGATAACGAGCAGTTCTTC.

The table lists this clonotype with many counts. This chain joins TRBV7-9 and TRBJ2-1; D is unclear. V lost 2 bases and J lost 4, with 3 bases in between. The germline gives CDR1 SEHNR, CDR2 FQNEAQ (reference sequence). CDR3 size: 12 residues. The CDR3 DNA follows: TGTGCCAGCAGCTTAACTTACAATGAGCAGTTCTTC. Protein: CASSLTYNEQFF.

At least ten counts were recorded for this clonotype. J is TRBJ2-4 and V is TRBV7-2, with D possibly TRBD1 on 5 matching bases. Trimming cost V 5 bases and J 15 bases, with 14 bases left between them. The CDR3 totals 11 residues. Germline values: CDR1 SGHTA, CDR2 FQGNSA. The CDR3 DNA reads TGTGCCAGCAGCGACCTAGGACATTGGTACTTC. Its protein product is CASSDLGHWYF.

The V gene is TRBV29-1, the J gene TRBJ2-7, with TRBD2 matching 10 bases. V trimming: 0 bases; J trimming: 4 bases; junction bases outside the gene matches: 6. The germline V gene encodes CDR1 SQVTM and CDR2 ANQGSEA. This CDR3 comprises 15 residues. CDR3 region: CSVEDQKTSGYEQYF. In DNA form, the CDR3 reads TGCAGCGTTGAAGATCAGAAGACTAGCGGGTACGAGCAGTACTTC.

The chain links TRBV28 to TRBJ1-1; unclear D gene. There are 14 residues in the CDR3. Trimming removed 4 bases at V and 0 bases at J, with 9 bases between. The germline gives CDR1 MDHEN, CDR2 SYDVKM. DNA for the CDR3: TGTGCCAGCAGTTACGACACGATGAACACTGAAGCTTTCTTT. Translating gives CASSYDTMNTEAFF.

This clonotype was seen a handful of times. The V and J genes are TRBV18 and TRBJ2-3; 14 nucleotides line up with TRBD2. V lost 4 bases to trimming and J lost 6 bases; unmatched junction nucleotides: 6. This CDR3 comprises 16 residues. Looked up from germline, CDR1 is KGHSH and CDR2 is LQKENI. The chain's CDR3 is CASSRGTSGGQDTQYF. The CDR3 region has the DNA TGTGCCAGCTCACGCGGGACTAGCGGGGGCCAGGATACGCAGTATTTT.

The chain is built from TRBV9 and TRBJ1-4; 8 nucleotides agree with TRBD1. This CDR3 comprises 14 residues. The V segment lost 4 bases and the J segment 4 bases; nucleotides outside the gene matches: 3. From germline, CDR1 is SGDLS and CDR2 YYNGEE. For the CDR3, the DNA is TGTGCCAGCAGCTCGGACAGGGATAATGAAAAACTGTTTTTT. This encodes CASSSDRDNEKLFF.

This clonotype has only a few counts. The chain couples TRBV7-2 to TRBJ2-7, with unresolved D. The CDR3 spans 14 residues. CDR1 is SGHTA, CDR2 FQGNSA, per germline. V lost 5 bases and J 3 bases, leaving 14 bases between the germline ends. Here the CDR3 reads CASSPETNRYEQYF. The CDR3 nucleotides read TGTGCCAGCAGCCCCGAAACGAACCGCTACGAGCAGTACTTC.

This clonotype was counted between two and nine times. The DNA for the CDR3 is TGTGCCAGCAGTTTCGGGGATTCCTACGAGCAGTACTTC. Encoded protein: CASSFGDSYEQYF. This chain uses TRBV28 with TRBJ2-7, with D tentatively TRBD2 (5 bases). V was shortened by 3 bases and J by 1 base, with 7 bases between the two germline ends. The CDR3 has 13 residues. Germline-derived CDR1 and CDR2 are MDHEN and SYDVKM.

This clonotype was picked up many times. For the CDR3, the DNA is TGTGCCAGCAGTGCTAGTCCGGGACAGGGAACTGGGGCCAACGTCCTGACTTTC. Protein product: CASSASPGQGTGANVLTF. The gene calls are TRBV28 and TRBJ2-6; 9 bases are a match to TRBD1. Trimming at V came to 5 bases and at J to 2 bases, leaving 10 bases not matched to a gene. The CDR3 runs to 18 residues. Germline V gives CDR1 MDHEN, CDR2 SYDVKM.

This clonotype was recorded many times. This chain uses TRBV7-2 with TRBJ2-5; D is unresolved. V lost 5 bases and J lost 1, with 11 bases in between. The CDR3 sequence is 14 residues long. CDR1 is SGHTA, CDR2 FQGNSA, per germline. In DNA form, the CDR3 reads TGTGCCAGCAGCGAACAGACGGTCCAAGAGACCCAGTACTTC. Amino acids: CASSEQTVQETQYF.

This clonotype was picked up many times. The chain couples TRBV20-1 to TRBJ2-1, with 10 nucleotides matching TRBD2. This CDR3 region has 18 residues. After removal of 2 bases from V and 7 bases from J, the junction contained 17 bases not matched to a gene. CDR1 DFQATT and CDR2 SNEGSKA come from the germline V gene (reference sequence). The CDR3 bases are TGCAGTGCTAGACCCCCGGAAGGTAGCGGGAGGCCAGGGAATGAGCAGTTCTTC. Protein product: CSARPPEGSGRPGNEQFF.

The J gene is TRBJ1-2, the V gene TRBV6-1; no reliable D call. CDR3 length equals 13 residues. V was cut by 2 bases and J by 7 bases, with 11 bases left in between. Germline V gene sequence: CDR1 MNHNS, CDR2 SASEGT. This CDR3 reads CASSETAGSGYTF. The DNA of the CDR3 is TGTGCCAGCAGTGAAACAGCTGGAAGTGGCTACACCTTC.

On this clonotype itself: An end of the junction differs from the germline gene, which may be a read error. This rearrangement joins TRBV28 to TRBJ2-1, with 10 bases aligning to TRBD2. Germline V gene sequence: CDR1 MDHEN, CDR2 SYDVKM. This CDR3 is 15 amino acids long. Here the CDR3 DNA reads TGTGCCAGCAGTTCTAGCGGGAGCTCCTGCAATGAGCAGTTCTTC. Amino acid sequence: CASSSSGSSCNEQFF. Together with reference TRBV28 and TRBJ2-1, the CDR3 gives the full variable domain: DVKVTQSSRYLVKRTGEKVFLECVQDMDHENMFWYRQDPGLGLRLIYFSYDVKMKEKGDIPEGYSVSREKKERFSLILESASTNQTSMYLCASSSSGSSCNEQFFGPGTRLTVL.

This clonotype occurred many times. The genes are TRBV6-2 or TRBV6-3 and TRBJ2-7, with D maybe TRBD1 (6 bases). The CDR3 spans 16 residues. Per germline, CDR1 MNHEY and CDR2 SVGEGT. V lost 8 bases and J 4 bases, leaving 24 bases between the germline ends. CDR3 region: CASLKTGGGIDYEQYF. The CDR3 nucleotides read TGTGCCAGCCTAAAGACAGGAGGCGGCATAGATTACGAGCAGTACTTC.

This clonotype was observed a handful of times. The chain is built from TRBV4-1 and TRBJ2-1; 12 bases align to TRBD2. Germline V CDR1 and CDR2: MGHRA, YSYEKL. V lost 4 bases and J lost 7; bases outside the gene matches: 8. The length of the CDR3 is 16 residues. CDR3 region: CASSPGLAGHGNEQFF. CDR3 DNA: TGCGCCAGCAGCCCAGGACTAGCGGGACACGGAAATGAGCAGTTCTTC.

This clonotype came up once. The junction differs from germline at one of its ends, possibly a read error. The chain couples TRBV6-5 to TRBJ1-1; weak D call: TRBD1 (6 bases). From germline, CDR1 is MNHEY and CDR2 SVGAGI. CDR3 length equals 14 residues. Here the CDR3 reads CASTPSDRNTETFF. CDR3 coding DNA: TGTGCCAGCACCCCATCAGACAGGAACACTGAAACTTTCTTT.

The V and J genes are TRBV9 and TRBJ2-6; weak D call: TRBD1 (5 bases). Germline CDR1 is SGDLS and CDR2 is YYNGEE. V lost 2 bases to trimming and J lost 2 bases, with 8 bases between them. The CDR3 length is 15 residues. The CDR3 bases are TGTGCCAGCAGCGTGGAAGGGGCTGGGGCCAACGTCCTGACTTTC. It codes for CASSVEGAGANVLTF. Full variable domain (remainder filled in from reference TRBV9 and TRBJ2-6): DSGVTQTPKHLITATGQRVTLRCSPRSGDLSVYWYQQSLDQGLQFLIQYYNGEERAKGNILERFSAQQFPDLHSELNLSSLELGDSALYFCASSVEGAGANVLTFGAGSRLTVL.

This clonotype was counted at least ten times. V gene TRBV28 combines with J gene TRBJ1-1, with D hard to call. Germline lookup yields CDR1 MDHEN and CDR2 SYDVKM. This CDR3 is 11 amino acids long. The V gene lost 7 bases and the J gene lost 5 bases, with 8 bases spanning the gap. In DNA form, the CDR3 reads TGTGCCAGCAACCAAGGGACTGAAGCTTTCTTT. Translated: CASNQGTEAFF.

This clonotype was seen at least ten times. This chain links TRBV28 with TRBJ2-1; 7 nucleotides align to TRBD2. The CDR3 is 18 residues long. Per germline, CDR1 MDHEN and CDR2 SYDVKM. J gave up 0 bases and V 3 bases, and 11 bases lay outside the gene matches. This CDR3 reads CASSFRSGGLSSYNEQFF. The DNA for the CDR3 is TGTGCCAGCAGTTTTAGGTCGGGAGGCCTTAGCTCCTACAATGAGCAGTTCTTC.

This clonotype was detected many times. This chain connects TRBV29-1 to TRBJ2-3; no clear D gene. Trimming left V 4 bases short and J 2 bases short, with 7 bases between. The CDR3 has 12 residues. CDR1 is SQVTM and CDR2 is ANQGSEA in the germline V gene. This CDR3 is CSVGANTDTQYF. DNA of the CDR3: TGCAGCGTTGGTGCCAACACAGATACGCAGTATTTT.

The chain recombines TRBV29-1 with TRBJ1-1; D remains ambiguous. The V end was cut by 7 bases, the J end by 5 bases, with 17 bases between. Germline V gene sequence: CDR1 SQVTM, CDR2 ANQGSEA. The CDR3 extends over 13 amino acids. The CDR3 loop is CSARGGALTEAFF. The CDR3 DNA reads TGCAGCGCACGCGGTGGTGCGTTGACTGAAGCTTTCTTT.